The rows below give T cell receptor beta chains drawn from one sample of a study of blood T cell repertoires in COVID-19. Libraries were prepared by immunoSEQ multiplex PCR; TCRdb keeps only in-frame clonotypes and omits some of them. The data show about 17,000 clones, with around 77% seen just once and approximately 15% held by the top ten. What was sequenced was peripheral blood. These receptors originate from a man between 65 and 80 years old with COVID-19, enrolled during active disease. CDR3s include the opening cysteine and the closing phenylalanine or tryptophan. D genes are given only for firm matches. Where a row states a size, it is once, few, many or the class of an expanded clone; other rows omit it.

>.|TRBV6-2/TRBV6-3|.|TRBJ1-5
TGTGCCAGCAGTTACTCCCGGACAAGGACCCTCGGTCAGCCCCAGCATTTT
CASSYSRTRTLGQPQHF
>.|TRBV7-2|.|TRBJ1-2
TGTGCCAGCTTCGACGGGGGACGCTATGGCTACACCTTC
CASFDGGRYGYTF
>TRBD2|TRBV6-5|few|TRBJ2-3
TGTGCCAGCAGTTGGGGGGGTACCGATACGCAGTATTTT
CASSWGGTDTQYF
>TRBD2|TRBV19|.|TRBJ2-1
TGTGCCAGTAGTATAACGGGGGGATGGGAGCAGTTCTTC
CASSITGGWEQFF
>.|TRBV27|.|TRBJ2-1
TGTGCCAGCAGTTTACCCCGGACAGTGAGCTCCTACAATGAGCAGTTCTTC
CASSLPRTVSSYNEQFF
>.|TRBV19|.|TRBJ2-3
TGTGCCAGTAGTATAGGACTCAGCACAGATACGCAGTATTTT
CASSIGLSTDTQYF
>TRBD1|TRBV27|.|TRBJ1-1
TGTGCCAGCAGTCCCCCAGGGGGTCCCTACATGAACACTGAAGCTTTCTTT
CASSPPGGPYMNTEAFF
>TRBD1|TRBV11-2|.|TRBJ1-2
TGTGCCAGCAGCCCCATCTCGGACAGGAGCTATGGCTACACCTTC
CASSPISDRSYGYTF
>.|TRBV5-1|.|TRBJ1-4
TGCGCCAGCAGCCTAGGAGGATTTAATGAAAAACTGTTTTTT
CASSLGGFNEKLFF
>.|TRBV6-6|.|TRBJ2-7
TGTGCCAGCAAAACAGGGTCGGCCTACGAGCAGTACTTC
CASKTGSAYEQYF
>.|TRBV7-8|.|TRBJ2-7
TGTGCCAGCAGCTCGGGAGAGTTGGATCATCGGCGGTACTTC
CASSSGELDHRRYF
>.|TRBV5-1|.|TRBJ1-4
TGCGCCAGCAGCTTCTTGGGGGGGCGCGATGAAAAACTGTTTTTT
CASSFLGGRDEKLFF
>.|TRBV15|.|TRBJ1-2
TGTGCCACCAGCAGAGAAAGGGCAGGGATGGATGGCTACACCTTC
CATSRERAGMDGYTF
>.|TRBV5-1|.|TRBJ1-6
TGCGCCAGCAGCTTGGGGACCGGGGATGGGAATTCACCCCTCCACTTT
CASSLGTGDGNSPLHF
>.|TRBV9|few|TRBJ1-2
TGTGCCAGCAGCGTTAATCACAAGTATGGCTACACCTTC
CASSVNHKYGYTF
>TRBD1|TRBV14|.|TRBJ2-1
TGTGCCAGCAGTCCACAGGGGAATGAGCAGTTCTTC
CASSPQGNEQFF
>TRBD2|TRBV10-3|.|TRBJ2-7
TGTGCCATCGGCAAGCTAGCGGCCTCCTACGAGCAGTACTTC
CAIGKLAASYEQYF